The 21 T cell receptor beta chains below all came from one sample that was sequenced in a study of cytomegalovirus exposure and HLA in healthy donors. Use of 60 Vbeta and 13 Jbeta primers characterized the PCR. Sequenced by immunoSEQ multiplex PCR; TCRdb stores in-frame clones only, minus some. The repertoire holds more than 95,000 clones, around four fifths seen once, with 8.6% in the top ten. The sample taken for sequencing was PBMCs. These receptor sequences come from a middle-aged woman in good health and CMV-seropositive.

The rearrangement links TRBV6-1 to TRBJ2-3; 8 bases are a match to TRBD1. The CDR3 contains 14 residues. Germline V CDR1 and CDR2: MNHNS, SASEGT. V shed 3 bases and J 3 bases; nucleotides not matched to a gene: 2. CDR3 sequence reads: CASSDRGLTDTQYF. The CDR3 bases are TGTGCCAGCAGTGACAGGGGGCTGACAGATACGCAGTATTTT.

The gene calls are TRBV6-1 and TRBJ1-2; TRBD1 might be the D (6 bases). CDR1 is MNHNS and CDR2 is SASEGT in the germline V gene. V lost 6 bases and J 5 bases, leaving 16 bases between the germline ends. This CDR3 has 14 residues. The CDR3 loop is CASSKGGGEYGYTF. The DNA of the CDR3 is TGTGCCAGCAGCAAAGGGGGGGGAGAGTATGGCTACACCTTC.

V is TRBV9 and J is TRBJ2-5; 8 bases agree with TRBD2. The length of the CDR3 is 14 residues. The junction had 2 bases not matched to a gene; V was cut back by 0 bases and J by 4 bases. In germline, CDR1 is SGDLS, CDR2 YYNGEE. DNA of the CDR3: TGTGCCAGCAGCGTAGCCGGGGGGGCAGAGACCCAGTACTTC. Residues: CASSVAGGAETQYF. The full variable domain, its missing parts supplied by reference TRBV9 and TRBJ2-5, is DSGVTQTPKHLITATGQRVTLRCSPRSGDLSVYWYQQSLDQGLQFLIQYYNGEERAKGNILERFSAQQFPDLHSELNLSSLELGDSALYFCASSVAGGAETQYFGPGTRLLVL.

The rearrangement joins TRBV7-9 to TRBJ1-1; the D gene is possibly TRBD1 (6 bases). The CDR3 has 14 residues. V lost 5 bases and J 4 bases, leaving 14 bases between the germline ends. CDR1 is SEHNR and CDR2 is FQNEAQ in the germline V gene (reference sequence). CDR3 protein: CASSPWDKRTEAFF. The CDR3 DNA reads as TGTGCCAGCAGCCCCTGGGACAAGCGCACTGAAGCTTTCTTT.

The rearrangement uses TRBV20-1 and TRBJ2-5, with D possibly being TRBD2 (5 bases). CDR3 length equals 11 residues. The ends were cut back, 4 bases at V and 9 bases at J, with 12 bases in the middle. Germline V gene sequence: CDR1 DFQATT, CDR2 SNEGSKA (reference sequence). CDR3 sequence (DNA): TGCAGTGCTAACGACTACCCGGCCCAGTACTTC. Translated: CSANDYPAQYF.

The sample holds a few counts of this clone. The chain joins TRBV4-1 to TRBJ2-5; 9 positions match TRBD2. V dropped 8 bases and J dropped 0; count of bases not matched to a gene: 7. The CDR3 sequence is 15 residues long. Germline CDR1 is MGHRA and CDR2 is YSYEKL. CDR3: CASGPAGGHQETQYF. The CDR3 DNA reads TGCGCCAGCGGTCCCGCGGGAGGGCACCAAGAGACCCAGTACTTC.

This clone has just a few counts. This chain connects TRBV28 to TRBJ2-1; 11 positions agree with TRBD2. Germline trimming cut 1 base from V and 8 bases from J; bases unmatched to any gene: 7. The germline CDR1 and CDR2 sequences are MDHEN and SYDVKM. The CDR3 loop spans 16 amino acids. The CDR3 DNA sequence: TGTGCCAGCAGTTTATTGGTAGCGGGAGGGCCCCATGAGCAGTTCTTC. Its translation: CASSLLVAGGPHEQFF.

The rearrangement links TRBV19 to TRBJ2-3; a weak D match, TRBD2 (6 bases). There are 15 residues in the CDR3. Germline assignment: CDR1 LNHDA and CDR2 SQIVND (reference sequence). The V end was cut by 3 bases, the J end by 2 bases, with 12 bases between. The DNA of the CDR3 is TGTGCCAGTAGTATCAACGGGAGTCCCACAGATACGCAGTATTTT. It encodes CASSINGSPTDTQYF.

The chain employs TRBV7-6 and TRBJ1-1, with TRBD1 matching over 10 bases. The J segment lost 5 bases and the V segment lost 4 bases, leaving 10 bases of the junction unmatched. Looked up from germline, CDR1 is SGHVS and CDR2 is FNYEAQ. The CDR3 has 16 amino acids. The chain's CDR3 is CASSSGSGTGVTEAFF. The CDR3 DNA follows: TGTGCCAGCAGCTCGGGGTCCGGGACAGGGGTTACTGAAGCTTTCTTT. Based on the CDR3 plus reference TRBV7-6 and TRBJ1-1, the full variable domain is GAGVSQSPRYKVTKRGQDVALRCDPISGHVSLYWYRQALGQGPEFLTYFNYEAQQDKSGLPNDRFSAERPEGSISTLTIQRTEQRDSAMYRCASSSGSGTGVTEAFFGQGTRLTVV.

This clone has just a few counts. The V gene is TRBV6-5, the J gene TRBJ1-2; 7 nucleotides align to TRBD1. The CDR3 contains 13 residues. V shed 6 bases and J 8 bases; nucleotides not matched to a gene: 9. CDR1 and CDR2 (germline): MNHEY, SVGAGI. This CDR3 reads CASSYRTGQGYTF. CDR3 DNA sequence: TGTGCCAGCAGCTACCGGACAGGTCAGGGCTACACCTTC.

This clone was counted a single time. The chain employs TRBV28 and TRBJ2-7, with unresolved D. The CDR3 is 11 amino acids. V was pared by 3 bases and J by 9 bases, with 9 bases between. Per the germline V gene, CDR1 is MDHEN and CDR2 is SYDVKM. The CDR3 spells CASSFPRGQYF. In DNA, the CDR3 is TGTGCCAGCAGTTTTCCCCGAGGGCAGTACTTC.

Only one count was recorded for this clone. V gene TRBV2 combines with J gene TRBJ2-5; TRBD2 matches at 8 bases. The CDR3 is 16 residues long. Trimming at V came to 9 bases and at J to 2 bases, leaving 14 bases not matched to a gene. CDR1 and CDR2 (germline): SNHLY, FYNNEI. The CDR3 nucleotides are TGTGCCAGTAGACCTCGACTCGGGGGGGAGCAAGAGACCCAGTACTTC. It encodes CASRPRLGGEQETQYF.

Concerning this clone itself: At the DNA level, this CDR3 is encoded by other sequences in the same sample as well. The chain combines TRBV4-3 with TRBJ2-3; 12 bases map to TRBD2. The CDR3 runs to 16 residues. Trimming at V came to 2 bases and at J to 1 base, leaving 1 base not matched to a gene. Looked up from germline, CDR1 is LGHNA and CDR2 is YSLEER. The CDR3 loop reads CASSQLAGGGTDTQYF. CDR3 coding DNA: TGCGCCAGCAGCCAACTAGCGGGGGGGGGCACAGATACGCAGTATTTT.

This clone was observed once. The chain is built from TRBV12-5 and TRBJ1-2, with D possibly TRBD1 on 5 matching bases. V dropped 0 bases and J dropped 3 bases, with 11 bases sitting between them. Looked up from germline, CDR1 is LGHNT and CDR2 is FRNRAP. The CDR3 extends over 15 amino acids. The CDR3 nucleotides are TGTGCTAGTGGTTTGGTACTGGAGGGACACTATGGCTACACCTTC. The encoded protein is CASGLVLEGHYGYTF.

The rearrangement uses TRBV6-4 and TRBJ1-1; no clear D. Germline V gene lookup returns CDR1 MRHNA and CDR2 SNTAGT. This CDR3 is 15 amino acids long. V lost 6 bases and J lost 11, with 25 bases in between. The CDR3, as DNA: TGTGCCAGCAGGCTAGAGCACATTCAGTCGAGTTTGGCTTTCTTT. Translated, it gives CASRLEHIQSSLAFF.

V is TRBV5-6 and J is TRBJ2-3, with 10 bases aligning to TRBD2. The CDR3 has 15 residues. The germline CDR1 and CDR2 sequences are SGHDT and YYEEEE. V shed 2 bases, J shed 4 bases, and the junction held 4 bases outside the gene matches. The CDR3 region is CASSFPSGSADTQYF. The CDR3 nucleotides read TGTGCCAGCAGCTTTCCTAGCGGGAGCGCAGATACGCAGTATTTT.

This clone was recorded a few times. The chain links TRBV4-3 to TRBJ2-7, with TRBD2 as a possible D gene (5 bases). The CDR3 sequence is 14 residues long. Germline values: CDR1 LGHNA, CDR2 YSLEER. Trimming removed 0 bases from V and 2 bases from J, with 8 bases in between. For the CDR3, the DNA is TGCGCCAGCAGCCAAGAGAGGGTAACCTACGAGCAGTACTTC. This gives the protein CASSQERVTYEQYF.

This chain links TRBV9 with TRBJ2-1, with D perhaps TRBD1 (6 bases). Trimming took 3 bases from V and 4 from J, leaving 17 bases between them. In germline, CDR1 is SGDLS, CDR2 YYNGEE. CDR3 size: 16 residues. The DNA for the CDR3 is TGTGCCAGCAGCGCAAAAGAAACAGGGAAATACAATGAGCAGTTCTTC. Its protein product is CASSAKETGKYNEQFF.

The genes are TRBV28 and TRBJ2-7, with 13 bases aligning to TRBD2. The CDR3 loop spans 14 amino acids. From germline, CDR1 is MDHEN and CDR2 SYDVKM. Losses at the gene ends were 10 bases for V and 5 bases for J; bases not matched to a gene: 8. This chain's CDR3 is CAINSGTSGNEQYF. DNA of the CDR3: TGTGCCATAAACTCCGGGACTAGCGGGAACGAGCAGTACTTC.

In its sample, this clone was seen once. The chain is built from TRBV5-1 and TRBJ1-1; D perhaps matches TRBD1 (6 bases). Per the germline V gene, CDR1 is SGHRS and CDR2 is YFSETQ. The length of the CDR3 is 16 residues. V dropped 2 bases and J dropped 3 bases, with 17 bases sitting between them. The CDR3 protein is CASSFALGRGDTEAFF. The CDR3 DNA sequence: TGCGCCAGCAGCTTCGCTCTGGGCAGGGGAGACACTGAAGCTTTCTTT.

J is TRBJ2-2 and V is TRBV5-4, with D possibly matching TRBD2 (6 bases). Germline V gene lookup returns CDR1 SGHNT and CDR2 YYREEE (reference sequence). This CDR3 spans 15 amino acids. The V gene lost 2 bases and the J gene lost 8 bases, with 16 bases spanning the gap. The CDR3 nucleotides read TGTGCCAGCAGCTTTGGAGGGTTAAATGGGGGGGAGCTGTTTTTT. This codes for CASSFGGLNGGELFF.